The next 20 T cell receptor beta chains were all read from a single sample in a study of T-cell memory formation after mild COVID-19 (dated by TCRdb to the early 2020s). Library preparation employed 5' RACE. TCRdb lists the instrument as Illumina NovaSeq 6000. The public reads were reprocessed in TCRdb via fastp at Q25 and MiXCR, keeping in-frame beta chains. Every entry covers one CDR3 protein and lists the most common genes and DNA from its rows. This sample holds approximately 180,000 distinct CDR3 sequences; 16% were observed only once. The top ten clones comprise 2% to 2.5% of the sample. The sequencing sample was made of PBMCs or a T cell subset sorted from them (not recorded which). All receptors come from an adult woman who had mild COVID-19 (a few samples of this study predate the infection). The sample titles of this study are shuffled in the database, so cell type and time point are left out; the donor was told from shared clones.

This clonotype was seen a handful of times. This chain joins TRBV7-9 and TRBJ2-7; D remains unclear. The germline CDR1 and CDR2 sequences are SEHNR and FQNEAQ (reference sequence). This CDR3 has 12 residues. Trimming removed 1 base from V and 6 bases from J, with 7 bases in between. CDR3 DNA: TGTGCCAGCAGCTTAGTTGGGATCGAGCAGTACTTC. This codes for CASSLVGIEQYF.

The chain has TRBV15 and TRBJ2-5; TRBD2 matches 9 bases. The length of the CDR3 is 17 residues. V lost 4 bases, J lost 5 bases, and 14 bases stayed unmatched. Germline CDR1 LNHNV, CDR2 YYDKDF (reference sequence). CDR3 nucleotides: TGTGCCACCAGCACCGTGGGTAGCGGGAGAAAGCAGGAGACCCAGTACTTC. This translates into CATSTVGSGRKQETQYF.

The CDR3 sequence: CASSLSGSSGANVLTF. The CDR3 nucleotides read TGTGCCAGCAGCTTAAGCGGGAGCTCTGGGGCCAACGTCCTGACTTTC. The rearrangement links TRBV7-8 to TRBJ2-6; 8 nucleotides match TRBD2. This CDR3 spans 16 amino acids. The V gene's germline CDR1 is SGHVS and CDR2 FQNEAQ. Trimming removed 2 bases from V and 0 bases from J; junction bases left unmatched: 0.

This clonotype occurred a few times. The chain combines TRBV20-1 with TRBJ2-7, with a weak D call TRBD2 (6 bases). The CDR3 loop spans 14 amino acids. Germline loops: CDR1 DFQATT, CDR2 SNEGSKA (reference sequence). Trimming removed 0 bases at V and 2 bases at J, with 11 bases between. CDR3 in DNA: TGCAGTGCTAGAGAACGGGGGTCCACCTACGAGCAGTACTTC. This sequence encodes CSARERGSTYEQYF.

This chain uses TRBV18 with TRBJ1-1; 8 bases line up with TRBD1. Germline assignment: CDR1 KGHSH and CDR2 LQKENI. The CDR3 sequence is 13 residues long. With 5 bases clipped from V and 4 bases from J, the junction kept 3 bases outside the gene matches. CDR3 coding DNA: TGTGCCAGCTCAGGACAGGGACTCACTGAAGCTTTCTTT. Its protein product is CASSGQGLTEAFF. The whole variable domain, filled in from reference TRBV18 and TRBJ1-1, reads NAGVMQNPRHLVRRRGQEARLRCSPMKGHSHVYWYRQLPEEGLKFMVYLQKENIIDESGMPKERFSAEFPKEGPSILRIQQVVRGDSAAYFCASSGQGLTEAFFGQGTRLTVV.

This clonotype occurred a few times. Written as DNA, the CDR3 is TGCAGTGCTAGGTCCGCGGACTATGGCTACACCTTC. Its protein is CSARSADYGYTF. V is TRBV20-1 and J is TRBJ1-2; no firm D call. The germline V gene encodes CDR1 DFQATT and CDR2 SNEGSKA (reference sequence). V lost 3 bases and J 3 bases, leaving 8 bases between the germline ends. The CDR3 spans 12 residues.

This clonotype came up a few times. J is TRBJ2-3 and V is TRBV18, with D perhaps matching TRBD2 (5 bases). The V gene lost 4 bases and the J gene lost 4 bases, with 12 bases spanning the gap. The CDR3 contains 14 residues. CDR1 and CDR2 (germline): KGHSH, LQKENI. CDR3 amino acids: CASSQRTVADTQYF. Written as DNA, the CDR3 is TGTGCCAGCTCACAGCGGACCGTGGCAGATACGCAGTATTTT.

Only a few counts were recorded for this clonotype. DNA for the CDR3: TGTGCCAGCAGTTACTCGAGGTCGAGCGGGGGGGCTTTTAGGACAGATACGCAGTATTTT. As protein: CASSYSRSSGGAFRTDTQYF. The J gene is TRBJ2-3, the V gene TRBV6-5; TRBD2 matches at 10 bases. The V gene end was trimmed by 0 bases and the J gene end by 3 bases; junction bases not matched to a gene: 15. Germline loops: CDR1 MNHEY, CDR2 SVGAGI. The CDR3 sequence is 20 residues long.

V usage is TRBV7-9 and J usage is TRBJ2-5, with D tentatively TRBD2 (6 bases). Per the germline V gene, CDR1 is SEHNR and CDR2 is FQNEAQ (reference sequence). The CDR3 has 15 residues. The V gene lost 3 bases and the J gene lost 4 bases, with 15 bases spanning the gap. CDR3 loop: CASSFRGSQRETQYF. As DNA, the CDR3 is TGTGCCAGCAGCTTTCGGGGGTCCCAAAGAGAGACCCAGTACTTC.

The rearrangement uses TRBV29-1 and TRBJ1-1; TRBD1 matches 8 bases. Germline V lookup: CDR1 SQVTM, CDR2 ANQGSEA. The CDR3 sequence is 13 residues long. The J segment lost 0 bases and the V segment lost 7 bases, leaving 4 bases of the junction unmatched. The CDR3 region is CSGRQGLNTEAFF. As DNA, the CDR3 is TGCAGCGGGCGACAGGGGTTGAACACTGAAGCTTTCTTT.

This clonotype was counted many times. The chain links TRBV20-1 to TRBJ2-1; a possible D gene is TRBD1 (6 bases). CDR1 and CDR2 from the germline V gene are DFQATT and SNEGSKA (reference sequence). The CDR3 has 14 residues. The V end was cut by 0 bases, the J end by 1 base, with 7 bases between. CDR3 loop: CSARDGTSYNEQFF. In DNA, the CDR3 is TGCAGTGCTAGAGATGGGACATCCTACAATGAGCAGTTCTTC.

J is TRBJ2-2 and V is TRBV24-1; D gene uncertain. The germline V gene encodes CDR1 KGHDR and CDR2 SFDVKD. Trimming cost V 5 bases and J 5 bases, with 11 bases left between them. This CDR3 is 14 amino acids long. The DNA of the CDR3 is TGTGCCACCAGTGCTGGGGTATCGACCGGGGAGCTGTTTTTT. Its translation is CATSAGVSTGELFF.

This clonotype was seen only a few times. The rearrangement links TRBV5-5 to TRBJ2-1; a possible D gene is TRBD1 (5 bases). The germline V gene has CDR1 SGHKS and CDR2 YYEKEE (reference sequence). V shed 4 bases and J shed 6 bases, with 23 bases lying between them. The CDR3 is made up of 17 amino acids. CDR3 loop: CASSPSVDNLLGNEQFF. DNA of the CDR3: TGTGCCAGCAGCCCCTCAGTGGACAATCTCTTGGGCAATGAGCAGTTCTTC.

This rearrangement joins TRBV12-3 or TRBV12-4 to TRBJ2-3; tentative D call: TRBD2 (7 bases). The CDR3 consists of 15 residues. V shed 7 bases and J shed 6 bases, with 20 bases lying between them. The CDR3 region is CASTLRGGARDTQYF. CDR3 nucleotide sequence: TGTGCCAGCACCCTAAGGGGGGGGGCTCGGGATACGCAGTATTTT.

There are a few counts of this clonotype. V and J are TRBV7-8 and TRBJ2-3, with 12 positions matching TRBD2. The CDR3 contains 18 residues. In germline, CDR1 is SGHVS, CDR2 FQNEAQ. Unmatched junction bases numbered 9, after V lost 5 bases and J lost 0 bases. The CDR3 loop is CASSMTSGGFASTDTQYF. CDR3 in DNA: TGTGCCAGCAGCATGACTAGCGGGGGATTTGCTAGCACAGATACGCAGTATTTT.

This clonotype was seen a few times. The chain has TRBV20-1 and TRBJ2-1; TRBD2 is a possible D gene (6 bases). This CDR3 has 16 residues. The V and J ends lost 2 bases and 0 bases respectively, with 14 bases between them. CDR1 is DFQATT, CDR2 SNEGSKA, per germline (reference sequence). The CDR3 is CSARPGTYLSYNEQFF. As DNA, the CDR3 is TGCAGTGCTAGACCAGGGACTTACCTCTCCTACAATGAGCAGTTCTTC.

This clonotype was counted at least ten times. The J gene is TRBJ2-7, the V gene TRBV5-1; D is unresolved. Looked up from germline, CDR1 is SGHRS and CDR2 is YFSETQ. V shed 0 bases and J shed 3 bases, with 7 bases lying between them. The CDR3 is 13 residues long. CDR3 in DNA: TGCGCCAGCAGCTTGGGACGAGTCTACGAGCAGTACTTC. Amino acids: CASSLGRVYEQYF.

The J gene is TRBJ1-3, the V gene TRBV18, with 8 bases matching TRBD1. The V and J ends lost 3 bases and 0 bases, in that order; junction bases with no gene match: 4. Germline V lookup: CDR1 KGHSH, CDR2 LQKENI. There are 16 residues in the CDR3. CDR3 in DNA: TGTGCCAGCTCACCCCAGGGGGCCGGCTCTGGAAACACCATATATTTT. As protein: CASSPQGAGSGNTIYF.

This clonotype showed up just a few times. The chain has TRBV15 and TRBJ1-2; TRBD1 matches at 8 bases. The junction had 7 bases not matched to a gene; V was cut back by 6 bases and J by 4 bases. This CDR3 is built from 14 residues. Germline V gene data show CDR1 as LNHNV and CDR2 as YYDKDF (reference sequence). The CDR3: CATRTGVGIYGYTF. The CDR3 DNA reads TGTGCCACCAGGACAGGGGTGGGGATCTATGGCTACACCTTC. Based on the CDR3 plus reference TRBV15 and TRBJ1-2, the full variable domain is DAMVIQNPRYQVTQFGKPVTLSCSQTLNHNVMYWYQQKSSQAPKLLFHYYDKDFNNEADTPDNFQSRRPNTSFCFLDIRSPGLGDTAMYLCATRTGVGIYGYTFGSGTRLTVV.

In its sample, this clonotype was seen a few times. The chain employs TRBV4-2 and TRBJ2-3; either TRBD1 or TRBD2 may fit D (5 bases each). CDR1 and CDR2 from the germline V gene are LGHNA and YNFKEQ. This CDR3 contains 16 residues. V was pared by 0 bases and J by 5 bases, with 15 bases between. The CDR3 sequence is CASSQDPGARRDTQYF. The CDR3 DNA reads TGTGCCAGCAGCCAAGATCCCGGGGCCCGGCGAGATACGCAGTATTTT.